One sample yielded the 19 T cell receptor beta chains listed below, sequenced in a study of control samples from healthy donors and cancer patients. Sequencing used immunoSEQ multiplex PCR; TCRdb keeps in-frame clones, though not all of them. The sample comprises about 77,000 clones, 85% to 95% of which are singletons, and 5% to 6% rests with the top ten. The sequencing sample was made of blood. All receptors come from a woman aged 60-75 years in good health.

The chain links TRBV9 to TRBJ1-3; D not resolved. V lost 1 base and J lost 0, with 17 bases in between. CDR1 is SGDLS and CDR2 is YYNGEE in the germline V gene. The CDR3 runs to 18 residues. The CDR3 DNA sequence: TGTGCCAGCAGCGTAACTGATGTGACGACTCGCTCTGGAAACACCATATATTTT. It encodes CASSVTDVTTRSGNTIYF.

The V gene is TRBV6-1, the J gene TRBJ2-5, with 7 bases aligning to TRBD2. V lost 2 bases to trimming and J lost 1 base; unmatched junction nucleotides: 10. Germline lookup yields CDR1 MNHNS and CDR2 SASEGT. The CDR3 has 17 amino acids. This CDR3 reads CASSEFWASGVQETQYF. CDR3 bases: TGTGCCAGCAGTGAATTTTGGGCTAGCGGAGTCCAAGAGACCCAGTACTTC.

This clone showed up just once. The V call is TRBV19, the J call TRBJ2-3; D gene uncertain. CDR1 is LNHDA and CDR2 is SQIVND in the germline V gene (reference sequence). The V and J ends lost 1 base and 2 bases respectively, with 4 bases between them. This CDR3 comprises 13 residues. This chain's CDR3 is CASSIAITDTQYF. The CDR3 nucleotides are TGTGCCAGTAGTATAGCCATCACAGATACGCAGTATTTT.

CDR3 protein: CASSHTGYEQYF. The CDR3 nucleotides are TGCGCCAGCAGCCACACAGGGTACGAGCAGTACTTC. The chain uses TRBV5-1 and TRBJ2-7, with D maybe TRBD1 (6 bases). The CDR3 extends over 12 amino acids. Germline CDR1 SGHRS, CDR2 YFSETQ. Trimming took off 4 bases at V and 4 bases at J, with 9 bases between the two ends.

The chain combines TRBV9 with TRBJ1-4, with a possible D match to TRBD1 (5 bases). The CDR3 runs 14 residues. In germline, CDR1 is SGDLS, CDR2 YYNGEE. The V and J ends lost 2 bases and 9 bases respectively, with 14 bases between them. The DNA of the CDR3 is TGTGCCAGCAGCGTCCAAGGGACGGTGAAAAAACTGTTTTTT. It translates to CASSVQGTVKKLFF.

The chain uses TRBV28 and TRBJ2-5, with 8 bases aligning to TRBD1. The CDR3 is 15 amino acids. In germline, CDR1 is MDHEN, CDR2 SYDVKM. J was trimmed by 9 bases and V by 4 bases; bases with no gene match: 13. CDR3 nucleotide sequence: TGTGCCAGCAGTTCCTCCGGACAGGGCCAGGGGGCCCAGTACTTC. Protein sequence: CASSSSGQGQGAQYF.

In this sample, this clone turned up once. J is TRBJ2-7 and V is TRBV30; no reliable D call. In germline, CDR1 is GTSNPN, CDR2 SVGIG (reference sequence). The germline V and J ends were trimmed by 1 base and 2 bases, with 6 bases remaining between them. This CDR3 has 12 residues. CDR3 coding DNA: TGTGCCTGGAGTGAGTCGACCTACGAGCAGTACTTC. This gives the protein CAWSESTYEQYF.

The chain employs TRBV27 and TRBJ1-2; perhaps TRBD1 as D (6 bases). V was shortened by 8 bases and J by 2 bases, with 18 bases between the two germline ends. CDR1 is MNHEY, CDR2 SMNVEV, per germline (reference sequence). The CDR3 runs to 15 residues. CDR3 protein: CASRNPGQSNYGYTF. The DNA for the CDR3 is TGTGCCAGCCGAAACCCCGGACAGTCCAACTATGGCTACACCTTC.

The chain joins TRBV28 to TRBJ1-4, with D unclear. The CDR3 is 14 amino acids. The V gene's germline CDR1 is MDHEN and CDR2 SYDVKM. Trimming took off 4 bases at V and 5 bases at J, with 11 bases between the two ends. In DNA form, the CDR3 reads TGTGCCAGCAGTTCTGGGGATGTGAATGAAAAACTGTTTTTT. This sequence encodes CASSSGDVNEKLFF.

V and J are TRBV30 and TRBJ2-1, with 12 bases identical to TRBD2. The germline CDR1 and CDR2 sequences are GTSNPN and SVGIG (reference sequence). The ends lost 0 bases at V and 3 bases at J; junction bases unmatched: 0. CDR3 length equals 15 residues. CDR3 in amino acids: CAWSVGLAGYNEQFF. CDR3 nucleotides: TGTGCCTGGAGTGTGGGACTAGCGGGCTACAATGAGCAGTTCTTC. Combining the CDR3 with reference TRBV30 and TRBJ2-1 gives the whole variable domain SQTIHQWPATLVQPVGSPLSLECTVEGTSNPNLYWYRQAAGRGLQLLFYSVGIGQISSEVPQNLSASRPQDRQFILSSKKLLLSDSGFYLCAWSVGLAGYNEQFFGPGTRLTVL.

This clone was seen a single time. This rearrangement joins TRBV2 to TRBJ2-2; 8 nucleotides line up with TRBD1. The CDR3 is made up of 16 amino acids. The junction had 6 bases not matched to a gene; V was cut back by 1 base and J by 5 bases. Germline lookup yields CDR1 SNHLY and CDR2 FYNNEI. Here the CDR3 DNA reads TGTGCCAGCAGTGAAGGTCTCAGGGGGCTTACCGGGGAGCTGTTTTTT. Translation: CASSEGLRGLTGELFF. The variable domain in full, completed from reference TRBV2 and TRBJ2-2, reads EPEVTQTPSHQVTQMGQEVILRCVPISNHLYFYWYRQILGQKVEFLVSFYNNEISEKSEIFDDQFSVERPDGSNFTLKIRSTKLEDSAMYFCASSEGLRGLTGELFFGEGSRLTVL.

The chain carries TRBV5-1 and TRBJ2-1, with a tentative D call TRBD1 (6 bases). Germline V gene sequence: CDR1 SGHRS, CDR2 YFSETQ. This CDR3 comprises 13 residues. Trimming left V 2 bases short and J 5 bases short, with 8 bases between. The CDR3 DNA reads TGCGCCAGCAGCTTCGGACAGAACAATGAGCAGTTCTTC. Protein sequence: CASSFGQNNEQFF. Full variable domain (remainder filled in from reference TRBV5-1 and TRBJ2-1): KAGVTQTPRYLIKTRGQQVTLSCSPISGHRSVSWYQQTPGQGLQFLFEYFSETQRNKGNFPGRFSGRQFSNSRSEMNVSTLELGDSALYLCASSFGQNNEQFFGPGTRLTVL.

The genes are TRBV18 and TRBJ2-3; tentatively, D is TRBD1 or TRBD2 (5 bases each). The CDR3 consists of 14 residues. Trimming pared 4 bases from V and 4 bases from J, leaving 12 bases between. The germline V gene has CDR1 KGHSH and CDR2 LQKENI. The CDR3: CASSRRDVADTQYF. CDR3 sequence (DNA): TGTGCCAGCTCACGTCGGGACGTAGCAGATACGCAGTATTTT.

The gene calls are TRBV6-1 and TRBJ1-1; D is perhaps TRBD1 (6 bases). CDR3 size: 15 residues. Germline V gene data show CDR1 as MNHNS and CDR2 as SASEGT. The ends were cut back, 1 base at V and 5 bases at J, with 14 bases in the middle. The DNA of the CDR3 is TGTGCCAGCAGTGAAGATTGGGGGGCTGGAACTGAAGCTTTCTTT. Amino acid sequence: CASSEDWGAGTEAFF.

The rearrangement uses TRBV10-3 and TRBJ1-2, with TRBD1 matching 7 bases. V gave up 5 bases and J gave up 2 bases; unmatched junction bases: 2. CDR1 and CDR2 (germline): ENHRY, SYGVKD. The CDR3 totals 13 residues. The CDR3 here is CAISRQGNYGYTF. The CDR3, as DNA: TGTGCCATCAGTAGACAGGGAAACTATGGCTACACCTTC.

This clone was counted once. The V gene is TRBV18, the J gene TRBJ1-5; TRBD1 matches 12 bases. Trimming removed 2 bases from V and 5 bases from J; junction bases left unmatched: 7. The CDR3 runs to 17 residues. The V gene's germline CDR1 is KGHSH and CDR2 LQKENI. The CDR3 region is CASSPGTGGIEHQPQHF. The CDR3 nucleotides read TGTGCCAGCTCACCAGGGACAGGGGGCATTGAACATCAGCCCCAGCATTTT.

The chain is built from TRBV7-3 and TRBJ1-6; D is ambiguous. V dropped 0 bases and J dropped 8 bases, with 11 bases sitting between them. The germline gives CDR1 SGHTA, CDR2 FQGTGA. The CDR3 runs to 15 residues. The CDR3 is CASSLTASWDSPLHF. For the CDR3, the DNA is TGTGCCAGCAGCTTAACCGCTTCCTGGGATTCACCCCTCCACTTT.

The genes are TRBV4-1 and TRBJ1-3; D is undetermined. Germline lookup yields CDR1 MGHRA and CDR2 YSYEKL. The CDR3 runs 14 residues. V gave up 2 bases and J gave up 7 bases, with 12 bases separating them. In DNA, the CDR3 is TGCGCCAGCAGCCAACCCGATCCCCTTAACACCATATATTTT. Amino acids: CASSQPDPLNTIYF.

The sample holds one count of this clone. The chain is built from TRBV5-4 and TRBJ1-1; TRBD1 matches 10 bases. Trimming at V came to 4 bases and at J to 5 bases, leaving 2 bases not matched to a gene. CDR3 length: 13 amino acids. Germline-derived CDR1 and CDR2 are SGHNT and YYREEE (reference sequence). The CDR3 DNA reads TGTGCCAGCAGCCGGGACAGGGGTACTGAAGCTTTCTTT. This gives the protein CASSRDRGTEAFF.